Below, 23 T cell receptor beta chains from the same sample are listed, as sequenced in a study of T cell responses to AZD1222 COVID-19 vaccine. Assay used: immunoSEQ multiplex PCR; TCRdb lists only in-frame clones, some missing. The data show about 130,000 clones, with less than 95% seen just once and 4.4% held by the top ten. The sample here was peripheral blood, taken on day 0 of MenACWY control vaccination. The receptors come from an adult in good health.

The chain uses TRBV18 and TRBJ1-1; D is possibly TRBD1 (5 bases). The CDR3 is 13 amino acids. Trimming took off 6 bases at V and 0 bases at J, with 8 bases between the two ends. Germline CDR1 and CDR2: KGHSH and LQKENI. CDR3 sequence reads: CASSDTMNTEAFF. The DNA for the CDR3 is TGTGCCAGCTCGGACACGATGAACACTGAAGCTTTCTTT. Full variable domain (rest looked up from reference TRBV18 and TRBJ1-1): NAGVMQNPRHLVRRRGQEARLRCSPMKGHSHVYWYRQLPEEGLKFMVYLQKENIIDESGMPKERFSAEFPKEGPSILRIQQVVRGDSAAYFCASSDTMNTEAFFGQGTRLTVV.

V gene TRBV7-3 combines with J gene TRBJ2-2; 11 nucleotides align to TRBD2. The trim removed 5 bases at V and 1 base at J, leaving 6 bases unmatched. This CDR3 has 17 amino acids. Per germline, CDR1 SGHTA and CDR2 FQGTGA. The CDR3 DNA reads as TGTGCCAGCAGCCTAAGGGGACTAGCGGTGAACACCGGGGAGCTGTTTTTT. Translation: CASSLRGLAVNTGELFF.

This chain joins TRBV29-1 and TRBJ2-1; 11 nucleotides line up with TRBD2. V lost 7 bases to trimming and J lost 3 bases; unmatched junction nucleotides: 14. Looked up from germline, CDR1 is SQVTM and CDR2 is ANQGSEA. This CDR3 is built from 17 residues. The CDR3 sequence is CSGGGLAGGSYYNEQFF. In DNA form, the CDR3 reads TGCAGCGGAGGGGGGCTAGCGGGAGGATCATACTACAATGAGCAGTTCTTC.

V is TRBV14 and J is TRBJ2-5; D is perhaps TRBD2 (7 bases). From germline, CDR1 is SGHDN and CDR2 FVKESK. The germline V and J ends were trimmed by 2 bases and 1 base, with 11 bases remaining between them. The CDR3 is 15 amino acids. The DNA of the CDR3 is TGTGCCAGCAGCCAAATACGGGGGGCCCAAGAGACCCAGTACTTC. This encodes CASSQIRGAQETQYF. Looking up the rest from reference TRBV14 and TRBJ2-5 gives the full variable domain: EAGVTQFPSHSVIEKGQTVTLRCDPISGHDNLYWYRRVMGKEIKFLLHFVKESKQDESGMPNNRFLAERTGGTYSTLKVQPAELEDSGVYFCASSQIRGAQETQYFGPGTRLLVL.

The rearrangement joins TRBV4-1 to TRBJ1-3, with TRBD1 as a possible D gene (5 bases). This CDR3 is built from 16 residues. CDR1 is MGHRA, CDR2 YSYEKL, per germline. Trimming cost V 1 base and J 4 bases, with 14 bases left between them. The CDR3 nucleotides are TGCGCCAGCAGCCAAGTACTCCCAGGGTCAGGAAACACCATATATTTT. This gives the protein CASSQVLPGSGNTIYF.

The V and J genes are TRBV5-6 and TRBJ2-5; D perhaps matches TRBD1 (6 bases). V lost 0 bases and J 0 bases, leaving 9 bases between the germline ends. This CDR3 contains 15 residues. CDR1 is SGHDT, CDR2 YYEEEE, per germline. Written as DNA, the CDR3 is TGTGCCAGCAGCTTGGCAGGGGTTAACCAAGAGACCCAGTACTTC. This gives the protein CASSLAGVNQETQYF.

CDR3 nucleotides: TGTGCCAGTAGTGTAATATTAGCCAAAAACATTCAGTACTTC. It specifies CASSVILAKNIQYF. The chain combines TRBV19 with TRBJ2-4; no clear D gene. In germline, CDR1 is LNHDA, CDR2 SQIVND (reference sequence). V lost 5 bases to trimming and J lost 0 bases, with 8 bases between them. The CDR3 sequence is 14 residues long. Based on the CDR3 plus reference TRBV19 and TRBJ2-4, the full variable domain is DGGITQSPKYLFRKEGQNVTLSCEQNLNHDAMYWYRQDPGQGLRLIYYSQIVNDFQKGDIAEGYSVSREKKESFPLTVTSAQKNPTAFYLCASSVILAKNIQYFGAGTRLSVL.

The chain uses TRBV7-6 and TRBJ2-7; no definite D call. The germline CDR1 and CDR2 sequences are SGHVS and FNYEAQ. This CDR3 region has 13 residues. Trimming took 1 base from V and 4 from J, leaving 8 bases between them. CDR3 sequence (DNA): TGTGCCAGCAGCTTAGGAACAGCATACGAGCAGTACGTC. Its translation: CASSLGTAYEQYV.

This clone was seen a single time. The chain employs TRBV3-1 (or the pseudogene TRBV3-2) and TRBJ1-1; D not resolved. Trimming left V 2 bases short and J 0 bases short, with 4 bases between. Germline assignment: CDR1 LGHDT and CDR2 YNNKEL (reference sequence). The CDR3 contains 13 residues. This chain's CDR3 is CASSQKVNTEAFF. The CDR3 DNA reads TGTGCCAGCAGCCAAAAGGTGAACACTGAAGCTTTCTTT.

V usage is TRBV2 and J usage is TRBJ2-1, with 9 bases aligning to TRBD2. The CDR3 runs to 16 residues. The germline CDR1 and CDR2 sequences are SNHLY and FYNNEI. V shed 6 bases, J shed 0 bases, and the junction held 6 bases outside the gene matches. This chain's CDR3 is CASSKRLAASYNEQFF. Here the CDR3 DNA reads TGTGCCAGCAGCAAGCGACTAGCGGCCTCCTACAATGAGCAGTTCTTC. Combining the CDR3 with reference TRBV2 and TRBJ2-1 gives the whole variable domain EPEVTQTPSHQVTQMGQEVILRCVPISNHLYFYWYRQILGQKVEFLVSFYNNEISEKSEIFDDQFSVERPDGSNFTLKIRSTKLEDSAMYFCASSKRLAASYNEQFFGPGTRLTVL.

This clone was seen only once. The chain employs TRBV10-3 and TRBJ2-5, with a tentative D call TRBD2 (6 bases). Germline CDR1 reads ENHRY; CDR2 reads SYGVKD. This CDR3 has 14 residues. V lost 4 bases and J 5 bases, leaving 14 bases between the germline ends. The CDR3 loop reads CAISVTSFGETQYF. In nucleotides, the CDR3 is TGTGCCATCAGTGTCACTAGCTTCGGTGAGACCCAGTACTTC.

This chain links TRBV12-1 with TRBJ1-2. TRBV12-1 is designated a pseudogene. This CDR3 region has 10 residues. The CDR3 region is CASVNYGYTF. Here the CDR3 DNA reads TGTGCCAGTGTGAACTATGGCTACACCTTC.

J is TRBJ2-2 and V is TRBV6-5, with 9 nucleotides matching TRBD1. CDR1 is MNHEY and CDR2 is SVGAGI in the germline V gene. J lost 5 bases, V lost 2 bases, and 6 bases had no gene match. The CDR3 loop spans 16 amino acids. This CDR3 is CASSYDRGFKTGELFF. In DNA form, the CDR3 reads TGTGCCAGCAGTTACGACAGGGGGTTTAAGACCGGGGAGCTGTTTTTT.

The chain carries TRBV15 and TRBJ2-1, with D perhaps matching TRBD1 (6 bases). V was clipped by 2 bases and J by 12 bases, with 17 bases between them. There are 14 residues in the CDR3. In germline, CDR1 is LNHNV, CDR2 YYDKDF (reference sequence). CDR3 amino acids: CATSRQGQGRGQFF. The DNA for the CDR3 is TGTGCCACCAGCAGACAGGGGCAGGGGAGAGGGCAGTTCTTC.

The chain uses TRBV19 and TRBJ2-5; D perhaps matches TRBD2 (5 bases). The CDR3 is 15 amino acids. Trimming pared 3 bases from V and 1 base from J, leaving 12 bases between. In germline, CDR1 is LNHDA, CDR2 SQIVND (reference sequence). The CDR3 sequence is CASSIWGVGQETQYF. CDR3 sequence (DNA): TGTGCCAGTAGTATTTGGGGAGTTGGCCAAGAGACCCAGTACTTC.

This chain links TRBV29-1 with TRBJ2-5; the match to TRBD2 covers 8 bases. V shed 1 base and J 2 bases; nucleotides not matched to a gene: 15. The CDR3 runs to 18 residues. CDR1 SQVTM and CDR2 ANQGSEA come from the germline V gene. The CDR3 loop reads CSVEVPYTLAGSQETQYF. In nucleotides, the CDR3 is TGCAGCGTTGAAGTTCCGTATACGCTAGCGGGTAGTCAAGAGACCCAGTACTTC.

The chain uses TRBV18 and TRBJ1-1; 7 positions match TRBD1. Germline CDR1 and CDR2: KGHSH and LQKENI. The CDR3 has 13 amino acids. Germline trimming cut 6 bases from V and 5 bases from J; bases unmatched to any gene: 6. CDR3 bases: TGTGCCAGCTCCCCCACAGGGGTTACTGAAGCTTTCTTT. Protein: CASSPTGVTEAFF.

The gene calls are TRBV28 and TRBJ2-2, with 8 nucleotides matching TRBD2. Unmatched junction bases numbered 5, after V lost 5 bases and J lost 0 bases. There are 16 residues in the CDR3. The germline gives CDR1 MDHEN, CDR2 SYDVKM. CDR3 DNA: TGTGCCAGCAGTCAACTAGCGGCTACGAACACCGGGGAGCTGTTTTTT. Its protein is CASSQLAATNTGELFF.

The J gene is TRBJ2-1, the V gene TRBV6-2 or TRBV6-3; D gene ambiguous. V lost 2 bases and J lost 1, with 9 bases in between. The CDR3 spans 15 residues. Germline V lookup: CDR1 MNHEY, CDR2 SVGEGT. The CDR3 reads CASSYREQSYNEQFF. The CDR3 DNA is TGTGCCAGCAGTTACAGGGAACAATCCTACAATGAGCAGTTCTTC.

CDR3 bases: TGCGCCAGCAGCCAAGCGACTAACTCTGGAAACACCATATATTTT. It yields the protein CASSQATNSGNTIYF. This chain joins TRBV4-1 and TRBJ1-3; D is uncertain. The V and J ends lost 1 base and 0 bases respectively, with 7 bases between them. Germline V gene lookup returns CDR1 MGHRA and CDR2 YSYEKL. CDR3 length: 15 amino acids.

This clone was detected only a few times. V usage is TRBV5-4 and J usage is TRBJ2-5; D call uncertain. V was trimmed by 0 bases and J by 3 bases, leaving 0 bases between them. This CDR3 has 11 amino acids. Germline CDR1 SGHNT, CDR2 YYREEE (reference sequence). CDR3 sequence: CASSLEETQYF. The CDR3 DNA is TGTGCCAGCAGCTTGGAAGAGACCCAGTACTTC.

This chain uses TRBV7-3 with TRBJ2-2, with D possibly being TRBD1 (6 bases). V lost 2 bases, J lost 2 bases, and 12 bases lay in between. Germline-derived CDR1 and CDR2 are SGHTA and FQGTGA. This CDR3 has 16 amino acids. The CDR3 nucleotides read TGTGCCAGCAGCTTACAGGGCAGGGGCAACACCGGGGAGCTGTTTTTT. As protein: CASSLQGRGNTGELFF.

The chain links TRBV5-5 to TRBJ2-7, with TRBD1 identical over 8 bases. This CDR3 spans 15 amino acids. Looked up from germline, CDR1 is SGHKS and CDR2 is YYEKEE (reference sequence). V lost 4 bases, J lost 0 bases, and 6 bases stayed unmatched. The CDR3 protein is CASSQTDRVSYEQYF. CDR3 nucleotides: TGTGCCAGCAGCCAAACGGACAGGGTCTCCTACGAGCAGTACTTC.